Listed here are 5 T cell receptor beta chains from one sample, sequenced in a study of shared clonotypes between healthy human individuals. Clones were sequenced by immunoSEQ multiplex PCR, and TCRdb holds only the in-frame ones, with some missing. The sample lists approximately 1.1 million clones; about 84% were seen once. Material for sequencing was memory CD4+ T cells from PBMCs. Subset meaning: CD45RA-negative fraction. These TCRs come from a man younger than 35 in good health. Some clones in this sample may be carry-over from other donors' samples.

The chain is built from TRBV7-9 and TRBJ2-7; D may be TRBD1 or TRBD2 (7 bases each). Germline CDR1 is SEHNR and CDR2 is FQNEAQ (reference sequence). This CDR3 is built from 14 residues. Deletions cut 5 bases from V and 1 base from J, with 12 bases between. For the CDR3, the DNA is TGTGCCAGCAGCCAGCAGGGGGGGTCCTACGAGCAGTACTTC. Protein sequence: CASSQQGGSYEQYF.

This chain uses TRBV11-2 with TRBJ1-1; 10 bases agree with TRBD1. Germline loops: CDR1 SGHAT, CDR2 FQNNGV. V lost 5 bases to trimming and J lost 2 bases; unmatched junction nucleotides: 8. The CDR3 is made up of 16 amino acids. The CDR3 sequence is CASSPRGTGVNTEAFF. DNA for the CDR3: TGTGCCAGCAGCCCGAGGGGGACAGGGGTAAACACTGAAGCTTTCTTT. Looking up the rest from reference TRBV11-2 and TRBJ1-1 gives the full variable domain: EAGVAQSPRYKIIEKRQSVAFWCNPISGHATLYWYQQILGQGPKLLIQFQNNGVVDDSQLPKDRFSAERLKGVDSTLKIQPAKLEDSAVYLCASSPRGTGVNTEAFFGQGTRLTVV.

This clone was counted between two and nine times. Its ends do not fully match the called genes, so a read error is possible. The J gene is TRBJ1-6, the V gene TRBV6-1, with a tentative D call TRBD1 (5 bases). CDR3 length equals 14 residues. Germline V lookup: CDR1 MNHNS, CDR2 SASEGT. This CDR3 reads CAGSAGPYNSPLHF. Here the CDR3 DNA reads TGTGCCGGCAGCGCAGGGCCGTATAATTCACCCCTCCACTTT.

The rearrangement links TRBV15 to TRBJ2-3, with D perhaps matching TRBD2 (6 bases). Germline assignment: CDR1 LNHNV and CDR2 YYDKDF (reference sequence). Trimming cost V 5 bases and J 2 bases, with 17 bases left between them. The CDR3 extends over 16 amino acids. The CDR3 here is CATSFGGSRYTDTQYF. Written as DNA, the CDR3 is TGTGCCACCAGCTTCGGGGGTAGCCGCTACACAGATACGCAGTATTTT.

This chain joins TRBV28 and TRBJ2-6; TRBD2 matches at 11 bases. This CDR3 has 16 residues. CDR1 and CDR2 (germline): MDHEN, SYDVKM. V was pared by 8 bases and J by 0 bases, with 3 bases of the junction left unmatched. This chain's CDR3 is CASGLAGVSGANVLTF. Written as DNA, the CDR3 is TGTGCCAGCGGACTAGCGGGCGTCTCTGGGGCCAACGTCCTGACTTTC. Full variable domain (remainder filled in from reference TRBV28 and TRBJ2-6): DVKVTQSSRYLVKRTGEKVFLECVQDMDHENMFWYRQDPGLGLRLIYFSYDVKMKEKGDIPEGYSVSREKKERFSLILESASTNQTSMYLCASGLAGVSGANVLTFGAGSRLTVL.